This TCR beta chain was captured by sequencing in a study of blood T cell repertoires in COVID-19. Background on the study: Samples of COVID-19 (acute and convalescent) were obtained from the United States, Italy and Spain. Sources were T cells, B-cell-depleted T cells, or PBMCs; the material itself was cDNA or gDNA.

In the authors' workflow: Reference gene primer amplification gave nucleated cell count estimates. The repertoire was sequenced with immunoSEQ multiplex PCR; TCRdb's copy has only in-frame clones and lacks some. V, J and clone size derive from that table, while D and trimming were established from the DNA sequence. The sample carries over 80,000 clones, roughly 80% recorded once. The germline V gene encodes CDR1 LGHNA and CDR2 YNFKEQ. The CDR3 contains 13 residues. Trimming cost V 0 bases and J 7 bases, with 9 bases left between them. Input material: peripheral blood. The rearrangement joins TRBV4-2 to TRBJ1-2; possible D gene TRBD1, 6 bases. This receptor was taken from a woman aged 70-85 years with acute or convalescent COVID-19. CDR3 sequence: CASSQDRGGGYTF. The CDR3 nucleotides are TGTGCCAGCAGCCAAGATCGAGGGGGTGGCTACACCTTC.